The T cell receptor beta chain described here comes from a study of PD-L1 blockade in urothelial cancer. Study context: Across blood samples, T cells had a median count of about 140,000.

This clone appeared a few times. Each PCR received spiked synthetic TCR analog templates. The assay was immunoSEQ multiplex PCR, and TCRdb's table has in-frame clones only and misses some. The sample consists of approximately 47,000 clones, approximately 78% of them appearing once. Trimming removed 4 bases from V and 3 bases from J, with 16 bases in between. CDR3 length: 15 amino acids. In germline, CDR1 is MNHEY, CDR2 SMNVEV (reference sequence). Time point here: pretreatment peripheral blood. Patients' cancers were locally advanced or metastatic urothelial carcinomas. The specimen comprised PBMCs, sampled around atezolizumab (anti-PD-L1) treatment. The V call is TRBV27, the J call TRBJ2-7; tentative D call: TRBD2 (6 bases). This TCR came from a man aged 45-65 years with urothelial cancer. CDR3 DNA: TGTGCCAGCAGTTCGGACCCTCGGCGGGGCTACGAGCAGTACTTC. This translates into CASSSDPRRGYEQYF.